Given below is one T cell receptor (beta chain) in context. The sample comes from a study of shared clonotypes between healthy human individuals. Only in-frame clones appear in the TCRdb table, and some are missing; sequencing was by immunoSEQ multiplex PCR. This sample has about 120,000 clones, with about 70% found just once. What was sequenced was memory CD8+ T cells sorted from blood. Subset noted: CD45RO+ cells pooled with CCR7-negative TemRA cells. The clonotype was recovered from a woman younger than 45 in good health.

The CDR3 nucleotides are TGTGCCAGCAGTTTAGGTTCTAGCGGGATCAGACGCCAGTACTTC. It yields the protein CASSLGSSGIRRQYF. The rearrangement joins TRBV28 to TRBJ2-5, with 9 bases lining up with TRBD2. The CDR3 is 15 amino acids. V was pared by 2 bases and J by 10 bases, with 11 bases of the junction left unmatched. Germline loops: CDR1 MDHEN, CDR2 SYDVKM. Supplemented by reference TRBV28 and TRBJ2-5, the full variable domain reads DVKVTQSSRYLVKRTGEKVFLECVQDMDHENMFWYRQDPGLGLRLIYFSYDVKMKEKGDIPEGYSVSREKKERFSLILESASTNQTSMYLCASSLGSSGIRRQYFGPGTRLLVL.